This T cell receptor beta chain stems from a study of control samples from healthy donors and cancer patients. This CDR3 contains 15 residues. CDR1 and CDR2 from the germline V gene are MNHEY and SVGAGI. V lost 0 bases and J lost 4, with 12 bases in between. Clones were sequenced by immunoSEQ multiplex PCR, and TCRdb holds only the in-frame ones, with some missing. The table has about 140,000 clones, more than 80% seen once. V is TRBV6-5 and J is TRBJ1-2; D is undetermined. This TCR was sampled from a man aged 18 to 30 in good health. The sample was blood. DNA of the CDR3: TGTGCCAGCAGTTACTCCGGGGTCGGTAGCTATGGCTACACCTTC. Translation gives CASSYSGVGSYGYTF.